The clone carrying this TCR beta chain has only one observation. Its specificity is not known. The data stem from a study of shared clonotypes between healthy human individuals. At a deep level, the assay was run. Assay: immunoSEQ multiplex PCR; the TCRdb copy retains only in-frame clones and omits some. The data contain around 600,000 clones, approximately 95% of them singletons. The naive CD8 subset, CD45RO-negative cells positively selected for CCR7, excluded terminally differentiated effector memory CD45RA+ cells. Whole-study findings and limits: The authors expected sequencing depth to affect clonotype sharing among donors. Shared clonotypes: about 4.6% naive CD4, approximately 3.4% naive CD8, less than 2.5% memory CD4, approximately 0.37% memory CD8. It was only blood that was sampled, and tissue repertoires likely differ.

Sequenced input: naive CD8+ T cells sorted from blood. The TCR was taken from a woman in her thirties in good health.

The CDR3: CASSLVPEGAEAFF. CDR3 DNA: TGTGCCAGCAGCTTGGTGCCAGAGGGCGCGGAAGCTTTCTTT. The chain combines TRBV5-4 with TRBJ1-1; D gene ambiguous. The V gene's germline CDR1 is SGHNT and CDR2 YYREEE (reference sequence). V lost 0 bases and J 8 bases, leaving 14 bases between the germline ends. The CDR3 runs 14 residues.